The rows below give T cell receptor beta chains drawn from one sample of a study of beta chain features in type 1 diabetes. Assay: immunoSEQ multiplex PCR; the TCRdb copy retains only in-frame clones and omits some. Seen here are around 450,000 clones, about an eighth observed once, and the top ten hold less than 0.06%. Material for sequencing was naive CD4+ T cells from blood. Every receptor here comes from a woman aged 18-35 years in good health. CDR3s include the opening cysteine and the closing phenylalanine or tryptophan. The D gene is left open where the match is weak. Rows may omit the clone size; those that give it use once, few, many or a size class.

TRBJ2-3 | few | 16 | TRBD2 | TRBV5-4 | CASSLAAGGYTDTQYF | TGTGCCAGCAGCTTGGCCGCGGGGGGCTACACAGATACGCAGTATTTT
TRBJ2-6 | - | 13 | - | TRBV11-2 | CASTAAGANVLTF | TGTGCCAGCACCGCGGCTGGGGCCAACGTCCTGACTTTC
TRBJ2-5 | few | 13 | - | TRBV11-1 | CASSLVGEKTQYF | TGTGCCAGCAGCTTAGTGGGGGAGAAGACCCAGTACTTC
TRBJ2-1 | - | 12 | - | TRBV11-3 | CASSSQGYEQFF | TGTGCCAGCAGCAGCCAGGGGTATGAGCAGTTCTTC
TRBJ2-6 | few | 17 | TRBD1 | TRBV28 | CASNFQSRGPGANVLTF | TGTGCCAGCAATTTTCAATCCAGGGGGCCTGGGGCCAACGTCCTGACTTTC
TRBJ2-7 | - | 15 | TRBD2 | TRBV7-9 | CASSVSLAGEHEQYF | TGTGCCAGCAGCGTATCACTAGCGGGAGAACACGAGCAGTACTTC
TRBJ1-4 | few | 14 | - | TRBV29-1 | CSVAGSSINEKLFF | TGCAGCGTAGCCGGGAGCTCAATTAATGAAAAACTGTTTTTT
TRBJ2-6 | - | 14 | - | TRBV5-1 | CASKIASGANVLTF | TGCGCCAGCAAAATCGCCTCTGGGGCCAACGTCCTGACTTTC
TRBJ2-1 | - | 12 | - | TRBV29-1 | CSALKDPNEQFF | TGCAGCGCCCTTAAAGACCCTAATGAGCAGTTCTTC
TRBJ1-2 | - | 15 | - | TRBV28 | CASSPLTSYNYGYTF | TGTGCCAGCAGTCCCCTGACCTCATACAACTATGGCTACACCTTC
TRBJ2-2 | - | 15 | TRBD2 | TRBV5-4 | CASSPGGAGTGELFF | TGTGCCAGCAGCCCCGGGGGGGCGGGCACCGGGGAGCTGTTTTTT
TRBJ2-2 | - | 13 | - | TRBV18 | CASSPRTTGELFF | TGTGCCAGCTCACCACGTACCACCGGGGAGCTGTTTTTT
TRBJ2-1 | - | 16 | TRBD2 | TRBV7-9 | CASSLVAGGPISEQFF | TGTGCCAGCAGCTTAGTAGCGGGAGGGCCCATCTCTGAGCAGTTCTTC
TRBJ1-2 | - | 12 | - | TRBV2 | CASSAGGDGYTF | TGTGCCAGCAGTGCCGGCGGAGATGGCTACACCTTC
TRBJ2-1 | few | 13 | - | TRBV27 | CASSLLASNEQFF | TGTGCCAGCAGTTTACTGGCCTCCAATGAGCAGTTCTTC
TRBJ2-2 | - | 14 | - | TRBV7-7 | CASTRDPNTGELFF | TGTGCCAGCACCAGGGACCCGAACACCGGGGAGCTGTTTTTT
TRBJ1-5 | - | 16 | - | TRBV30 | CAWSVRTGRSNQPQHF | TGTGCCTGGAGTGTACGGACGGGCCGAAGCAATCAGCCCCAGCATTTT
TRBJ2-7 | few | 15 | - | TRBV25-1 | CASSESGDRSYEQYF | TGTGCCAGCAGTGAATCGGGCGACCGATCTTACGAGCAGTACTTC
TRBJ2-7 | - | 14 | TRBD1 | TRBV13 | CASSLDRGSYEQYF | TGTGCCAGCAGCTTGGACAGGGGATCCTACGAGCAGTACTTC
TRBJ2-3 | few | 13 | - | TRBV15 | CATSRETGGTQYF | TGTGCCACCAGCAGAGAAACCGGTGGGACGCAGTATTTT
TRBJ1-6 | few | 15 | - | TRBV7-2 | CASSLNQVNNSPLHF | TGTGCCAGCAGCTTGAACCAGGTGAATAATTCACCCCTCCACTTT
TRBJ2-3 | - | 14 | - | TRBV15 | CATSRDRGPDTQYF | TGTGCCACCAGCAGAGATAGAGGGCCAGATACGCAGTATTTT
TRBJ1-1 | few | 12 | - | TRBV18 | CASSPGQDEAFF | TGTGCCAGCTCACCGGGGCAGGATGAAGCTTTCTTT
TRBJ2-2 | few | 14 | - | TRBV7-9 | CASSLAGTPGELFF | TGTGCCAGCAGCTTAGCCGGGACTCCCGGGGAGCTGTTTTTT
TRBJ2-3 | - | 13 | - | TRBV21-1 | CASSLDSTDTQYF | TGTGCCAGCAGTCTCGACAGCACAGATACGCAGTATTTT
TRBJ2-5 | few | 13 | - | TRBV5-1 | CASSFGAQRTQYF | TGCGCCAGCAGCTTCGGGGCCCAGAGGACCCAGTACTTC
TRBJ1-3 | - | 15 | - | TRBV7-9 | CASSAHLDSGNTIYF | TGTGCCAGCAGCGCCCACCTAGACTCTGGAAACACCATATATTTT
TRBJ2-1 | many | 13 | - | TRBV2 | CASRPTGNNEQFF | TGTGCCAGCAGGCCTACGGGAAACAATGAGCAGTTCTTC
TRBJ1-1 | few | 12 | - | TRBV10-3 | CAIRQTNTEAFF | TGTGCCATCAGGCAGACAAACACTGAAGCTTTCTTT
TRBJ2-7 | - | 13 | - | TRBV6-1 | CASSRQVFYEQYF | TGTGCCAGCAGCCGACAGGTCTTTTACGAGCAGTACTTC